Below, 9 T cell receptor beta chains from the same sample are listed, as sequenced in a study of technical replicates of blood from a few donors. Method: immunoSEQ multiplex PCR; TCRdb's copy keeps in-frame clones and lacks some. There are about 83,000 clones in the sample; approximately 97% occur only once, and about 0.31% lies in the top ten. Sample: T cells isolated from PBMCs. These receptors originate from a human donor in good health.

The chain employs TRBV6-5 and TRBJ2-1; 7 nucleotides match TRBD2. The CDR3 is 14 amino acids. Germline CDR1 and CDR2: MNHEY and SVGAGI. J gave up 9 bases and V 8 bases, and 13 bases lay outside the gene matches. CDR3 sequence: CASSPGGSLPEQFF. The CDR3 nucleotides read TGTGCCAGCTCTCCGGGCGGGAGCCTCCCTGAGCAGTTCTTC.

The genes are TRBV4-2 and TRBJ1-1; tentative D call: TRBD1 (5 bases). Germline V gene lookup returns CDR1 LGHNA and CDR2 YNFKEQ. With 8 bases removed from V and 8 bases from J, the gap between germline ends came to 21 bases. The CDR3 has 14 residues. The CDR3 DNA reads TGTGCCAGCGGCCGAAGGGGTTTGGACGGAGAAGCTTTCTTT. Its protein product is CASGRRGLDGEAFF.

The chain links TRBV19 to TRBJ1-1; 7 bases are shared with TRBD1. With 5 bases clipped from V and 0 bases from J, the junction kept 6 bases outside the gene matches. The CDR3 contains 15 residues. Germline CDR1 LNHDA, CDR2 SQIVND (reference sequence). For the CDR3, the DNA is TGTGCCAGTAGTGAAAGGGGGCCTATGAACACTGAAGCTTTCTTT. Protein: CASSERGPMNTEAFF.

This chain links TRBV2 with TRBJ2-7; perhaps TRBD2 as D (7 bases). In germline, CDR1 is SNHLY, CDR2 FYNNEI. The CDR3 contains 16 residues. Trimming shortened V by 2 bases and J by 4 bases, and 18 bases separated the two germline ends. CDR3 bases: TGTGCCAGCAGTGAATCCCGGACAGTGGGAGGGTACGAGCAGTACTTC. Protein: CASSESRTVGGYEQYF.

The V call is TRBV7-3, the J call TRBJ1-1; no definite D call. The germline V gene has CDR1 SGHTA and CDR2 FQGTGA. Trimming cost V 1 base and J 4 bases, with 16 bases left between them. The CDR3 contains 16 residues. CDR3 DNA: TGTGCCAGCAGCTTAAATAGCGGGAGCCCAGGCACTGAAGCTTTCTTT. This codes for CASSLNSGSPGTEAFF.

Here the CDR3 DNA reads TGTGCCAGTAGTAGGACAGCGACTGGCAATCAGCCCCAGCATTTT. It translates to CASSRTATGNQPQHF. The chain couples TRBV19 to TRBJ1-5; a weak D match, TRBD1 (6 bases). The CDR3 sequence is 15 residues long. Trimming shortened V by 4 bases and J by 2 bases, and 12 bases separated the two germline ends. CDR1 is LNHDA, CDR2 SQIVND, per germline (reference sequence).

V usage is TRBV27 and J usage is TRBJ2-1; 7 nucleotides align to TRBD2. The CDR3 runs 15 residues. Germline V gene lookup returns CDR1 MNHEY and CDR2 SMNVEV (reference sequence). The trim removed 4 bases at V and 9 bases at J, leaving 12 bases unmatched. CDR3 coding DNA: TGTGCCAGCAGTTCGGGAGGATTGGGTGGGAGTGAGCAGTTCTTC. Protein product: CASSSGGLGGSEQFF.

This chain joins TRBV5-6 and TRBJ1-2; maybe TRBD1 (5 bases). From germline, CDR1 is SGHDT and CDR2 YYEEEE. This CDR3 has 13 residues. Trimming cost V 5 bases and J 0 bases, with 8 bases left between them. In DNA, the CDR3 is TGTGCCAGCAGTCCGGACACTAACTATGGCTACACCTTC. The encoded protein is CASSPDTNYGYTF.

This clone was seen just once. For the CDR3, the DNA is TGTGCCAGCAGCCCTAACGGACAGGTTGCAGATACGCAGTATTTT. Translated, it gives CASSPNGQVADTQYF. The chain carries TRBV7-2 and TRBJ2-3; 7 nucleotides align to TRBD1. Germline trimming cut 5 bases from V and 4 bases from J; bases unmatched to any gene: 9. Looked up from germline, CDR1 is SGHTA and CDR2 is FQGNSA. The CDR3 has 15 amino acids.